The sequence of this T cell receptor beta chain was determined in a study of T cells in tumors after PD-1 blockade. The overall study: Daily vismodegib 150 mg continued in a subset of anti-PD-1-treated patients. Blood samples averaged roughly 110,000 templates (range 24,679-257,772) and 35,000 or so unique clonotypes.

As for this clone: The antigen remains undetermined.

The method was immunoSEQ multiplex PCR; TCRdb's version includes in-frame clones alone and lacks a portion of them. The sample lists around 35,000 clones; approximately 70% were seen once. Study-level results: Peripheral recruitment is suggested, as some novel exhausted tumor clones were in pre-treatment blood.

Input was roughly 550 ng to 6,500 ng of genomic DNA from tumor or blood. The CDR3 sequence is 15 residues long. Germline assignment: CDR1 MNHEY and CDR2 SVGAGI. V lost 4 bases and J lost 3, with 16 bases in between. This clonotype was obtained from a human donor with basal cell carcinoma. The sequenced sample was PBMCs, obtained after anti-PD-1 treatment. This chain joins TRBV6-5 and TRBJ2-7; D may correspond to TRBD1 or TRBD2 (5 bases each). This chain's CDR3 is CASSFALGPIYEQYF. The DNA of the CDR3 is TGTGCCAGCAGTTTCGCCTTGGGACCGATCTACGAGCAGTACTTC.